This TCR beta chain is drawn from a study of OX40 agonist ivuxolimab in advanced cancers. Overall study results and limits: It was also the case that some nonresponders had low normalized T-cell clonal expansion. The study found among the lowest clonal expansion in partial responders at 0.1-3.0 mg/kg.

Measured with immunoSEQ multiplex PCR; TCRdb has only the in-frame clones, and not every one. The table lists tens of thousands of clones, around 89% of them singletons, with around 0.65% in the top ten. Germline CDR1 reads GTSNPN; CDR2 reads SVGIG (reference sequence). This CDR3 contains 14 residues. Trimming at V came to 0 bases and at J to 3 bases, leaving 1 base not matched to a gene. Comments on this clone: Antigen unknown.

This chain uses TRBV30 with TRBJ2-2; TRBD1 agrees at 7 bases. Sequences were derived from CD4+ or CD8+ T cells sorted from blood, sampled in a trial of the OX40 agonist ivuxolimab. This TCR came from an adult with an advanced solid tumor such as melanoma, head and neck, liver or kidney cancer. The CDR3 loop is CAWSVQGYTGELFF. The CDR3 DNA is TGTGCCTGGAGTGTACAGGGGTACACCGGGGAGCTGTTTTTT.